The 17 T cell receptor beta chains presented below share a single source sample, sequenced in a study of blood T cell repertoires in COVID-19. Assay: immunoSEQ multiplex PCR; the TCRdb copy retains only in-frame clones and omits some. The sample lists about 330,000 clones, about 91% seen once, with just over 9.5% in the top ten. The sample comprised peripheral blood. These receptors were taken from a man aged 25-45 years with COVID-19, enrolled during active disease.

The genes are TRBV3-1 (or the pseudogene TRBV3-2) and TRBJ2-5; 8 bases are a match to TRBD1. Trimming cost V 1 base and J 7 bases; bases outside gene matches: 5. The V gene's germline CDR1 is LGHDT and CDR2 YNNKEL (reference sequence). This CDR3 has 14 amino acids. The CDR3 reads CASSQVQGAGTQYF. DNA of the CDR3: TGTGCCAGCAGCCAAGTCCAGGGGGCAGGGACCCAGTACTTC.

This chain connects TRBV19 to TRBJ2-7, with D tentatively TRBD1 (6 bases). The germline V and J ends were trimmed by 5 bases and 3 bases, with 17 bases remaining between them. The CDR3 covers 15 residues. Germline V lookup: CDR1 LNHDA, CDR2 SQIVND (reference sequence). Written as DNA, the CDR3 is TGTGCCAGTAGTGGGGGACATACCGGAAACTACGAGCAGTACTTC. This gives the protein CASSGGHTGNYEQYF. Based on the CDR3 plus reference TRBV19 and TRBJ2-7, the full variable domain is DGGITQSPKYLFRKEGQNVTLSCEQNLNHDAMYWYRQDPGQGLRLIYYSQIVNDFQKGDIAEGYSVSREKKESFPLTVTSAQKNPTAFYLCASSGGHTGNYEQYFGPGTRLTVT.

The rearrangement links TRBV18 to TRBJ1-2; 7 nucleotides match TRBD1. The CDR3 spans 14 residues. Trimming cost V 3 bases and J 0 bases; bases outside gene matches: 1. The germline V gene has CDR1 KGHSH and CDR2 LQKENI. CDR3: CASSPGTANYGYTF. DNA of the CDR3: TGTGCCAGCTCACCCGGGACAGCTAACTATGGCTACACCTTC.

The DNA of the CDR3 is TGTGCCAGCACCCCCGGTCCTATGAGTGAAAAACTGTTTTTT. The encoded protein is CASTPGPMSEKLFF. The rearrangement uses TRBV5-6 and TRBJ1-4; D is unresolved. Germline V gene sequence: CDR1 SGHDT, CDR2 YYEEEE. CDR3 length: 14 amino acids. V lost 6 bases and J lost 7, with 16 bases in between.

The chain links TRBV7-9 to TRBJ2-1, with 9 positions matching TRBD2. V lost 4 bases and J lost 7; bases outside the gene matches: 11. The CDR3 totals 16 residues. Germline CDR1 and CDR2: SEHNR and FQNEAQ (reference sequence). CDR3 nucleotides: TGTGCCAGCAGCTCTTCCTTGTCGGCGGGGGGGAATGAGCAGTTCTTC. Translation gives CASSSSLSAGGNEQFF.

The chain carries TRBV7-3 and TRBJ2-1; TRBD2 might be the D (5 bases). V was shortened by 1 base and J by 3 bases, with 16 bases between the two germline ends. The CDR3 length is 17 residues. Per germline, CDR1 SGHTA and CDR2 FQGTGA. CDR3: CASSLIPQRQNYNEQFF. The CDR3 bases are TGTGCCAGCAGCTTAATCCCCCAGCGGCAAAACTACAATGAGCAGTTCTTC.

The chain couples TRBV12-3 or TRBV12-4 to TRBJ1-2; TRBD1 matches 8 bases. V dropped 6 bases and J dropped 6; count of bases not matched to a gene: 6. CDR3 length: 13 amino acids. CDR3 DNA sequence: TGTGCCAGCAGCCAACAGACAGGGGATGGCTACACCTTC. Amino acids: CASSQQTGDGYTF.

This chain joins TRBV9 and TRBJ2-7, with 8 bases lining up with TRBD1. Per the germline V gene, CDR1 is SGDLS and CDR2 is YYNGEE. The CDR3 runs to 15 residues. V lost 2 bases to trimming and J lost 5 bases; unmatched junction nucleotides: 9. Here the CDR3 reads CASSVTGENWDEQYF. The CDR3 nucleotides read TGTGCCAGCAGCGTGACAGGGGAGAATTGGGACGAGCAGTACTTC.

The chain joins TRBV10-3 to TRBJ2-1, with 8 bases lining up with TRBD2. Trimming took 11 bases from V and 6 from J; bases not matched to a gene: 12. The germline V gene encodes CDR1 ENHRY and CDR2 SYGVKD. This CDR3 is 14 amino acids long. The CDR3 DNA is TGTGCCCTACGGGCGGGGGGTGGTTTCAATGAGCAGTTCTTC. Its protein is CALRAGGGFNEQFF.

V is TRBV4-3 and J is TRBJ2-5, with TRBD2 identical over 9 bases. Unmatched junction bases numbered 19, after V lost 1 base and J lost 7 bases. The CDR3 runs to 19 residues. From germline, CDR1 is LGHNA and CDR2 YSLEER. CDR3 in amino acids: CASSQGSQWGRGGCVTQYF. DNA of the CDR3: TGCGCCAGCAGCCAAGGCAGCCAGTGGGGGCGGGGGGGATGTGTGACCCAGTACTTC.

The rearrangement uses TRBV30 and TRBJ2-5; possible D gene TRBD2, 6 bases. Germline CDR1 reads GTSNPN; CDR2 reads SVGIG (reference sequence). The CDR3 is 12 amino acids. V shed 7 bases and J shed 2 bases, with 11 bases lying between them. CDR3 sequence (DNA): TGTGCCTTCTCGCGGGGTCAAGAGACCCAGTACTTC. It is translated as CAFSRGQETQYF.

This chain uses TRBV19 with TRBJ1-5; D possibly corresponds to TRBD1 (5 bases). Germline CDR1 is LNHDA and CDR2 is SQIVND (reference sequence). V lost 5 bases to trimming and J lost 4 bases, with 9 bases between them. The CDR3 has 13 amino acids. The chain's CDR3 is CASSLSGNQPQHF. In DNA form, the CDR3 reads TGTGCCAGTAGTCTATCAGGGAATCAGCCCCAGCATTTT.

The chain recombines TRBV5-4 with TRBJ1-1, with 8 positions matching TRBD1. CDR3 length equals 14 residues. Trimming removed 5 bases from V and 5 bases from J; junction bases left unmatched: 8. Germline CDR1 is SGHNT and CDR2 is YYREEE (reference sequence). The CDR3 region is CASRFDRGRTEAFF. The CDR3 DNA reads TGTGCCAGCAGATTCGACAGGGGAAGAACTGAAGCTTTCTTT.

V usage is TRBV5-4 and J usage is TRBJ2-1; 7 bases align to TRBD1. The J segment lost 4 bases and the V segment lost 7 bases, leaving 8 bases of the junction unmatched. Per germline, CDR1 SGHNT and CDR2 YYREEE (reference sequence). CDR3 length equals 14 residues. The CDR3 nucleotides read TGTGCCAGCGGGACAGAAGGGTCTTACAATGAGCAGTTCTTC. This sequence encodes CASGTEGSYNEQFF.

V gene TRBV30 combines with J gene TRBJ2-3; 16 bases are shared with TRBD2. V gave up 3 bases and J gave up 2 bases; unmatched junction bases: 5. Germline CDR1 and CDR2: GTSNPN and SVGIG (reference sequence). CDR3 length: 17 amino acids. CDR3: CAWSPGLAGGVTDTQYF. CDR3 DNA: TGTGCCTGGAGCCCGGGACTAGCGGGAGGGGTCACAGATACGCAGTATTTT.

The CDR3 spells CASSSRDRGEQYF. CDR3 DNA sequence: TGTGCCAGCAGCTCCCGGGACAGGGGCGAGCAGTACTTC. The chain combines TRBV7-9 with TRBJ2-7; 10 bases match TRBD1. V lost 4 bases to trimming and J lost 6 bases; unmatched junction nucleotides: 3. The V gene's germline CDR1 is SEHNR and CDR2 FQNEAQ (reference sequence). The CDR3 runs 13 residues.

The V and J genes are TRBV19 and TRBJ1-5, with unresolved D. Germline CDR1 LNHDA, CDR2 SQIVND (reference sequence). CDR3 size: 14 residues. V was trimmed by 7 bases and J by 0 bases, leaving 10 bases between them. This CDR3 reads CASIGSNSNQPQHF. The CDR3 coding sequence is TGTGCCAGTATTGGCAGTAATAGCAATCAGCCCCAGCATTTT.